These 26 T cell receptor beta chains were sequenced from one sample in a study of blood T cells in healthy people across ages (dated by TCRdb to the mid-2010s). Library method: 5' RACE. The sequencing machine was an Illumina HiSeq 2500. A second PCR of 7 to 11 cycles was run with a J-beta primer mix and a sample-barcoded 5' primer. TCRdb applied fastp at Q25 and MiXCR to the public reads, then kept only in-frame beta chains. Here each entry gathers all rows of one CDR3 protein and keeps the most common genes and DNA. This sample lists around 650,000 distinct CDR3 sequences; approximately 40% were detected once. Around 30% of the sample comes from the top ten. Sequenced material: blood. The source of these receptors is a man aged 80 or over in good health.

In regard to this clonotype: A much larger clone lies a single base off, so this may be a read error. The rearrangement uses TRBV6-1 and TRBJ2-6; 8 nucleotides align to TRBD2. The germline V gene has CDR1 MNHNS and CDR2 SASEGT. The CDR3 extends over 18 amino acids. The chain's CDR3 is CAGSSTRGGHSGANVLTF. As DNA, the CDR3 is TGTGCCGGCAGCTCCACTCGGGGGGGGCACTCTGGGGCCAACGTCCTGACTTTC.

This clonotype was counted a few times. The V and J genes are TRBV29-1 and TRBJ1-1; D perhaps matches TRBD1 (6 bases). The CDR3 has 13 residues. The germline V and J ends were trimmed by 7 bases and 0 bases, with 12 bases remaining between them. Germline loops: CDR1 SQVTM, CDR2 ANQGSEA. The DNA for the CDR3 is TGCAGCGGGGTGCAGGGGATGAACACTGAAGCTTTCTTT. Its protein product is CSGVQGMNTEAFF.

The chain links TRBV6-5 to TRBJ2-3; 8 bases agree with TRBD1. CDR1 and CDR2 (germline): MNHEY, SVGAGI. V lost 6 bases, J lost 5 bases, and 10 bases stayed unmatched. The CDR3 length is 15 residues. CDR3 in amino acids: CASSLDRVSRDTQYF. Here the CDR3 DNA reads TGTGCCAGCAGCCTGGACAGGGTGTCTCGAGATACGCAGTATTTT.

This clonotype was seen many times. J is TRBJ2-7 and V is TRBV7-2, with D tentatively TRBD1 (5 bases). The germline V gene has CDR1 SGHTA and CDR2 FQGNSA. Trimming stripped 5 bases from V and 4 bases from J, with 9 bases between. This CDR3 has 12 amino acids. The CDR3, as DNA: TGTGCCAGCAGCGCTACAGGTTACGAGCAGTACTTC. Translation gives CASSATGYEQYF.

CDR3 in amino acids: CSARYPGSSYEQYF. CDR3 nucleotides: TGCAGTGCTAGATACCCAGGGTCCTCCTACGAGCAGTACTTC. The rearrangement joins TRBV20-1 to TRBJ2-7; D perhaps matches TRBD1 (5 bases). Germline V CDR1 and CDR2: DFQATT, SNEGSKA (reference sequence). This CDR3 contains 14 residues. Trimming took off 2 bases at V and 0 bases at J, with 11 bases between the two ends.

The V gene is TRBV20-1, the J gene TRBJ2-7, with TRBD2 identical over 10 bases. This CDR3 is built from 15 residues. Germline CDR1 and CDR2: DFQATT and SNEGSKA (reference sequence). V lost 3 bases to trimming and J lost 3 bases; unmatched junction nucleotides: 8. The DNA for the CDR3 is TGCAGTGCTAGTTTAGCGGGAGGATTGGGCTACGAGCAGTACTTC. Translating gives CSASLAGGLGYEQYF.

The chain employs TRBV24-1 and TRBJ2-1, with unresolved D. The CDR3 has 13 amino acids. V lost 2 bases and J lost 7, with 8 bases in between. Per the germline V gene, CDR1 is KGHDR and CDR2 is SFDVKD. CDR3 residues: CATSDSDRNEQFF. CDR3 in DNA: TGTGCCACCAGTGATTCGGACCGAAATGAGCAGTTCTTC.

The CDR3 here is CASSPQTRGAETQYF. For the CDR3, the DNA is TGTGCCAGCAGCCCCCAGACTAGGGGGGCAGAGACCCAGTACTTC. The chain employs TRBV5-5 and TRBJ2-7; the D call may be TRBD1 or TRBD2 (6 bases each). The DNA end is a closer match to TRBJ2-5, so the J assignment may be wrong. Per germline, CDR1 SGHKS and CDR2 YYEKEE (reference sequence). The CDR3 has 15 amino acids.

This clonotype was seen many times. The CDR3 DNA follows: TGTGCCAGCAGTTACCGCGGGACAGGTAACGAGCAGTACTTC. It translates to CASSYRGTGNEQYF. This sequence joins TRBV6-2 or TRBV6-3 and TRBJ2-7, with 8 bases that match TRBD1. The V gene end was trimmed by 2 bases and the J gene end by 5 bases; junction bases not matched to a gene: 5. The CDR3 runs to 14 residues. Germline CDR1 reads MNHEY; CDR2 reads SVGEGT.

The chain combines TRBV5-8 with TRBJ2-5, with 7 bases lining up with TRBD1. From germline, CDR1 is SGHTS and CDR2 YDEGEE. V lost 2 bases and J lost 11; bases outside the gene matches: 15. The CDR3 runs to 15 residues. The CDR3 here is CASSFRQGHYNEQYF. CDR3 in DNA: TGTGCCAGCAGCTTCCGACAGGGACACTACAATGAGCAGTACTTC.

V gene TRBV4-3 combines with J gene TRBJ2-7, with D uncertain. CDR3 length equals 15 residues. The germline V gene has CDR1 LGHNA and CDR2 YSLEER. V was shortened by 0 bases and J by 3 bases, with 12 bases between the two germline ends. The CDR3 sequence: CASSQDDKILYEQYF. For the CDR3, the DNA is TGCGCCAGCAGCCAAGATGACAAGATCCTCTACGAGCAGTACTTC.

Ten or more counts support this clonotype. The CDR3, as DNA: TGCAGCCCCCCCCCTAGCGGGAGAAATGAGCAGTTCTTC. It codes for CSPPPSGRNEQFF. The chain carries TRBV20-1 and TRBJ2-1, with 10 bases identical to TRBD2. The CDR3 loop spans 13 amino acids. CDR1 is DFQATT and CDR2 is SNEGSKA in the germline V gene (reference sequence).

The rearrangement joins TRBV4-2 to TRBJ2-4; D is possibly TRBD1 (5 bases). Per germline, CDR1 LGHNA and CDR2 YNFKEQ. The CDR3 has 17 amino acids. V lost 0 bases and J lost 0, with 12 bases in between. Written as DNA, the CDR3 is TGTGCCAGCAGCCAAGATGTGAATGGACAAGCCAAAAACATTCAGTACTTC. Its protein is CASSQDVNGQAKNIQYF.

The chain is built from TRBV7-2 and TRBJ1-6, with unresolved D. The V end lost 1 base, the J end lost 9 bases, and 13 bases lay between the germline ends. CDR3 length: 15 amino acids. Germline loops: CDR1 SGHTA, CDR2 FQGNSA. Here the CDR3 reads CASSLEWVIGSPLHF. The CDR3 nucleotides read TGTGCCAGCAGCTTAGAATGGGTTATCGGTTCACCCCTCCACTTT.

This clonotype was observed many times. CDR3 in DNA: TGCAGCGTTGGCGGCACGGATACTTCCTACGAGCAGTACTTC. It is translated as CSVGGTDTSYEQYF. The chain is built from TRBV29-1 and TRBJ2-7; D is unresolved. Germline CDR1 and CDR2: SQVTM and ANQGSEA. V lost 4 bases and J lost 1, with 14 bases in between. The CDR3 totals 14 residues.

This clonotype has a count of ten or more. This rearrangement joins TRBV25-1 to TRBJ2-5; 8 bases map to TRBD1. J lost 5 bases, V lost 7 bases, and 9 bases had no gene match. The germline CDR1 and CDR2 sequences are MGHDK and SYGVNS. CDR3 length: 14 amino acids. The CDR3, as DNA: TGTGCCAGCACAGGACAGGGATTCAGGGAGACCCAGTACTTC. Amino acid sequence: CASTGQGFRETQYF.

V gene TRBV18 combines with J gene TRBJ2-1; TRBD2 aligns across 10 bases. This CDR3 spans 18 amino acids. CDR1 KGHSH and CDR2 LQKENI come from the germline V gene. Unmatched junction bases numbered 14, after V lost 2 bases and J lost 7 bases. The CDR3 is CASSPYDASGSVRNEQFF. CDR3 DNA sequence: TGTGCCAGCTCACCATATGACGCTAGCGGGAGTGTTAGGAATGAGCAGTTCTTC.

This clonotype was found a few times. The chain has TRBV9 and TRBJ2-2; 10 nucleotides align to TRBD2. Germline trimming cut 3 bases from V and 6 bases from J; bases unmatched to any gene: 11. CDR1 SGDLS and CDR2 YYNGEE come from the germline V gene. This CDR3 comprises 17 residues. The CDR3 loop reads CASSGTTGTSVAGELFF. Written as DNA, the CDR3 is TGTGCCAGCAGCGGAACCACCGGGACTAGCGTCGCCGGGGAGCTGTTTTTT.

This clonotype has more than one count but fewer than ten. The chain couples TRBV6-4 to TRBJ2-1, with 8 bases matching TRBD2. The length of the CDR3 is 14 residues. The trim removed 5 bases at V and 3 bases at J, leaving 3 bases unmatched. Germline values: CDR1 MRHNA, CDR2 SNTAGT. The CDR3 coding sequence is TGTGCCAGCAGTCAAGGGACTAGCTACAATGAGCAGTTCTTC. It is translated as CASSQGTSYNEQFF.

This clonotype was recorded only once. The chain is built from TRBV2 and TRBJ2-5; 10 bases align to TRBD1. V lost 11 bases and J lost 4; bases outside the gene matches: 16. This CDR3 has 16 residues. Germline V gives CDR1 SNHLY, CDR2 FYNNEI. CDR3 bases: TGTGCCTGCTCATTCGGAGACAGGGGGCTCTCAGAGACCCAGTACTTC. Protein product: CACSFGDRGLSETQYF.

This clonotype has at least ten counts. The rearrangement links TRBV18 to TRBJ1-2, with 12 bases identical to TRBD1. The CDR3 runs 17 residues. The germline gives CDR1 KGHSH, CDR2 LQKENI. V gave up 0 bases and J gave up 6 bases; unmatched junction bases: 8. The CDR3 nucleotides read TGTGCCAGCTCACCACCTGGGACAGGGGGCGAGGTGCATGGCTACACCTTC. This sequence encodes CASSPPGTGGEVHGYTF. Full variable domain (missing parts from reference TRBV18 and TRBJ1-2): NAGVMQNPRHLVRRRGQEARLRCSPMKGHSHVYWYRQLPEEGLKFMVYLQKENIIDESGMPKERFSAEFPKEGPSILRIQQVVRGDSAAYFCASSPPGTGGEVHGYTFGSGTRLTVV.

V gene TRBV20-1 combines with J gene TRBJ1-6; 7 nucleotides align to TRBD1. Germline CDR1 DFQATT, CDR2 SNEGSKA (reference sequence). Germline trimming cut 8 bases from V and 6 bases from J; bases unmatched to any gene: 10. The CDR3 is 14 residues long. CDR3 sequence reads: CSTSGTVVNSPLHF. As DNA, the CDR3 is TGCAGTACCTCCGGGACAGTAGTTAATTCACCCCTCCACTTT.

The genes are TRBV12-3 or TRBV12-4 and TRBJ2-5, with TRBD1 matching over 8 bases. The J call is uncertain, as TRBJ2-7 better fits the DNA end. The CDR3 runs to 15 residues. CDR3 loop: CASSLGRGRFPEQYF. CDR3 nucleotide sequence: TGTGCCAGCAGTTTGGGCAGGGGGCGATTCCCCGAGCAGTACTTC.

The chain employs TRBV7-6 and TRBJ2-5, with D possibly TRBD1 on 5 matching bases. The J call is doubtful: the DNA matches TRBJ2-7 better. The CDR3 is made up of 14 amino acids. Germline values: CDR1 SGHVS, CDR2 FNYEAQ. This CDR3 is CASSLAWGSPEQYF. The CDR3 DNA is TGTGCCAGCAGCTTAGCATGGGGCAGCCCCGAGCAGTACTTC.

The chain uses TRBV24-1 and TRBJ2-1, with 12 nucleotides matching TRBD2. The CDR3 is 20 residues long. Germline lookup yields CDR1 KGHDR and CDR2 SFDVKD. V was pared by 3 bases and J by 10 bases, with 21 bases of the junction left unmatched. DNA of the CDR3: TGTGCCACCAGTGATGGGACTAGCGGGTCCAGGGGCCTCAATTCGGGGGAGCAGTTCTTC. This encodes CATSDGTSGSRGLNSGEQFF.

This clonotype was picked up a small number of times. The CDR3, as DNA: TGTGCCAGCAGCTTGGCGCCTCGCCGCACAGATACGCAGTATTTT. This codes for CASSLAPRRTDTQYF. This rearrangement joins TRBV7-2 to TRBJ2-3; no definite D call. The CDR3 runs to 15 residues. The ends were cut back, 3 bases at V and 1 base at J, with 11 bases in the middle. CDR1 is SGHTA and CDR2 is FQGNSA in the germline V gene.